The T cell receptor beta chain described here comes from a study of blood T cell repertoires in COVID-19. At the level of the study: Sources were T cells, B-cell-depleted T cells, or PBMCs; the material itself was cDNA or gDNA.

Sequencing was performed with immunoSEQ multiplex PCR; in TCRdb, only in-frame clones are kept and a portion is missing. The table has some 80,000 clones, more than 65% seen once. Trimming cost V 0 bases and J 3 bases, with 11 bases left between them. CDR3 size: 15 residues. Germline values: CDR1 MNHNY, CDR2 SVGAGI (reference sequence). This TCR came from a woman aged 45-59 years with acute or convalescent COVID-19. The V call is TRBV6-6, the J call TRBJ1-2, with D perhaps matching TRBD1 (6 bases). Sequencing used peripheral blood. The CDR3 reads CASSYSAGEDYGYTF. The CDR3 nucleotides read TGTGCCAGCAGTTACTCGGCAGGGGAAGACTATGGCTACACCTTC.